The clone carrying this T cell receptor (beta chain) was picked up many times. Its specificity is unknown. V was clipped by 5 bases and J by 6 bases; unmatched bases: 10. Germline V gene data show CDR1 as DFQATT and CDR2 as SNEGSKA (reference sequence). The CDR3 is 15 amino acids. The data stem from a study of neurological immune-mediated disorders. TCRdb itself ran the 5' RACE reads through MiXCR, one entry per CDR3 protein. Among 49,000 or so distinct CDR3 sequences listed, 3.5% to 5% were seen once. 2 million PBMCs stored at -80 C were the source of the unsorted libraries. Study observations and caveats: There was no clinical or MRI feature that was associated with the multiple sclerosis repertoire cluster. It was the repertoires of 18 of 34 multiple sclerosis patients that phylogenetic grouping placed in one related-CDR3 cluster, which is a possible signature.

This receptor was taken from an older woman with multiple sclerosis. This sequence joins TRBV20-1 and TRBJ2-1; 10 positions match TRBD2. Material: PBMCs. The CDR3 is CSAGPQREGLNEQFF. The CDR3 DNA reads as TGCAGTGCTGGCCCCCAGCGGGAGGGCCTCAATGAGCAGTTCTTC.